This paragraph covers one TCR beta chain sequence. Which antigen it targets is not known. No much larger clone is present one base from it, and per-base qualities are unavailable. The data are from a study of cytomegalovirus exposure and HLA in healthy donors (TCRdb year 2017). Notes on the research overall: An earlier analysis of more than 550 of the donors reported over 250 Gb of sequence data and roughly 120 million unique TCR beta sequences obtained from around 170 million T cells. Roughly 320 gigabases of sequencing data and roughly 80 million unique TCR sequences made up an early release that covered some 640 HLA-typed donors. A separate validation cohort of approximately 130 different subjects was used in addition to the roughly 700-subject first cohort. A later genetic analysis used genome-wide SNP genotypes for about 60% of the roughly 700 donors, treating that subset as a discovery cohort. Because of strong linkage in the cohort, five DR-DQ haplotypes were treated as single units for association and clustering. A later analysis re-analyzed previously published TCR beta repertoires from 650 to 800 donors and added high-resolution HLA genotyping to study TCR occurrence patterns. The number of donors typed differed by locus, with roughly 620-630 for A, B, C, DRB1 and DQB1, roughly 550 for DQA1, 606 for DPA1, and some 440 for DPB1. Among the roughly 430 genotyped donors, 81% belonged to the genetic ancestry cluster associated with self-reported Caucasian donors. Donor age, sex, ethnicity and CMV serostatus were compiled alongside the repertoire data. The aim of the study was to test whether cataloging public T cell receptors could identify signatures of past pathogen exposure. Every discovery cohort repertoire had been produced on one sequencing platform. The T cell repertoires of about 700 subjects were profiled by immunosequencing and related to cytomegalovirus serostatus. HLA typing included class I and class II loci at four-digit resolution. An earlier analysis of 587 of the donors used high-throughput TCR beta sequencing to judge whether each TCR beta V gene segment behaved as functional or pseudogenic. Among some 400 genotyped donors of the cohort, an average of approximately 240,000 unique TCR beta nucleotide sequences was sequenced per donor, of which 15% to 20% were non-productive. To predict cytomegalovirus infection status, the study combined high-throughput TCR immunosequencing, statistical association of individual TCRs with disease status, and machine learning. In the later analysis, no new phenotypic data were used to find candidate immune exposures; instead, reliance was placed on TCR beta sequences and their occurrence across donors.

The library came from the immunoSEQ multiplex PCR assay. For the multiplex PCR, a mixture combining 60 forward primers for TCR Vbeta segments and 13 reverse primers for TCR Jbeta segments was used. The CDR3 region of rearranged TCR beta genes was amplified from genomic DNA with a multiplex PCR assay. Amplified TCR beta libraries were sequenced as 87-base-pair reads on the Illumina HiSeq System. The paper's processing steps were these. A later analysis counted about 82 million unique TCR beta chains across the 550 to 750 repertoires, and 10 million to 11 million of these chains were shared by at least two donors. Raw reads were error-corrected and collapsed into unique sequences by a nearest-neighbor algorithm in which closely related sequences were merged to remove PCR and sequencing errors. CDR3 sequences were aligned to IMGT reference sequences to assign V, D and J gene segments. For a sequence to be retained, a match of at least six nucleotides was required to both a V gene segment and a J gene segment. A rearrangement was called productive if the CDR3 had no stop codons and remained in frame with V and J, and every other rearrangement was called non-productive. CDR3 was defined according to IMGT convention as the region running from the second conserved V-encoded cysteine to the conserved J-encoded phenylalanine. Sequences without an unambiguous match to a single V gene segment were excluded from the earlier analysis of 587 of the donors. In an earlier analysis of several hundred of the donors, V segments were called functional above 56.7% productive rearrangements and were called segregating when the between-donor standard deviation exceeded 5%. A statistical classification framework was built for diagnosing cytomegalovirus status from the catalog of TCR beta chain sequences. In a later analysis, TCR nucleotide sequences were compared against IMGT/GENE-DB human TR gene sequences so that V and J genes could be assigned. The TCRdist pipeline was used in a later analysis to assign CDR3 sequences and most-parsimonious VDJ recombination scenarios. In a later analysis, every TCR beta chain was defined by the combination of its CDR3 amino acid sequence and its V-gene family, and reads without a unique V-gene family were dropped. To address suspected cross-contamination and a sequencing artifact, a later analysis removed a few hundred highly shared, low-generation-probability nucleotide sequences. In a later analysis, a clonal expansion index for each public chain was calculated from normalized within-repertoire ranks of inferred template counts. A later analysis computed generation probabilities with a VDJ recombination model fitted to out-of-frame rearrangements, and checked the results against IGoR. In a later analysis, hypergeometric tests were used to score TCR-TCR, TCR-HLA and TCR-CMV co-occurrence, with a repertoire-size bias correction applied to TCR pairs. False discovery rates were estimated in a later analysis by permuting HLA or CMV assignments 20 times. In a later analysis, co-occurring TCRs were grouped using DBSCAN, with TCRdist sequence similarity added in when clustering inside HLA-allele-positive subsets. Repertoires with fewer than 30,000 or more than 120,000 public chains, plus five repertoires with anomalous nucleotide sharing, were excluded from co-occurrence clustering. TCRdb mirrors the immuneACCESS table, restricted to in-frame sequences. Some clones are absent from its copies; in checked studies, under half trace to an unresolved V gene, and the reason for the others is unknown. Clone size and the V and J calls come from that table; the DNA yielded D and trimming. Recorded for this sample are some 60,000 clones; approximately 80% of them occurred a single time. In total, the top ten clones hold almost 6% of the sample.

The investigation overall reported the following: The classifier was reported to diagnose cytomegalovirus status with high specificity and sensitivity in both the original and validation cohorts. In an earlier analysis of 450 to 750 of the donors, most TCR beta V segments appeared in productive rearrangements about 87% or about 30% of the time, broadly matching IMGT annotations. In this cohort, only TCR beta chains were sequenced, and detectable features were limited by the absence of alpha or paired-chain data. While some public TCRs were present in many individuals, most TCR sequences turned up only very rarely across donors. In a later analysis, the rate of TCR association differed among HLA loci, with DRB1 alleles having the most associated TCRs and HLA-C alleles having the fewest. V-gene and J-gene trimming of TCR beta chains was associated with a missense DCLRE1C variant in a later genetic analysis, and the association was replicated in an independent cohort. Specific HLA alleles were associated with about 17,000 TCR beta sequences at a false discovery rate of 0.05 in a later analysis. It was suggested by the authors that the approach could potentially be generalized to other disease states and immunological phenotypes. In vitro tests confirmed that a few of the cytomegalovirus-associated TCR beta chains recognize cytomegalovirus antigens. Because HLA typing was unavailable for some donors at each locus, only the typed subset was used in association tests. When HLA alleles, especially DR and DQ, strongly co-occurred, TCR associations were difficult to assign to individual alleles. A cluster of highly shared sequence variants was judged likely to represent a technical artifact of the sequencing pipeline. The earlier analysis of fewer than 750 of the donors excluded approximately 15 rarely observed V segments, including chromosome 9 orphons, because counts were too low. Immune exposure information for the cohort was limited to CMV serostatus. A total of 150 to 200 TCR beta chains were listed by the study as associated with cytomegalovirus. In a later genetic analysis, fewer N-insertions in productive TCRs were reported among donors in an Asian-associated ancestry cluster than the roughly 700-donor mean. Most CMV-associated TCR beta chains appeared to be HLA-restricted in a later analysis, and the HLA associations seemed to be driven largely by CMV exposure. In a later analysis, HLA-associated TCR beta chains were found to be more clonally expanded and to have lower generation probabilities than equally common non-associated chains. Presence/absence analyses assumed roughly uniform sequencing depth across donors, an assumption that may not hold. According to a later analysis, parvovirus B19, influenza, CMV and Epstein-Barr virus appeared linked to several top co-occurrence clusters. A further reported finding was that TCR beta sequences accurately predicted the HLA-A and HLA-B alleles for most subjects in the first cohort. Linkage disequilibrium might explain the correlated functional status among segregating V segments, but an unknown experimental factor could not be excluded.

The cohort consisted of some 730 healthy bone marrow donors. At the time of sampling, every cohort member was nominally healthy, though immune exposures that went unrecorded were likely present. The donor tested CMV seronegative and was one of the 352 seronegative cohort members. Each donor provided a peripheral blood sample, and peripheral blood mononuclear cells were used for TCR beta sequencing. The Qiagen DNeasy Blood Extraction Kit was used to extract genomic DNA from the blood cell samples. This clonotype was obtained from a male donor in good health and CMV-seronegative. The specimen was PBMCs.

The nucleotides are TGCAGTGCTAACTTAGAAGAGACCCAGTACTTC. This yields the protein CSANLEETQYF. This chain is built from TRBV20-1 and TRBJ2-5; no D segment can be confidently identified. Deletion took 4 bases off V and 3 bases off J, with a span of 6 bases between the germline ends. There are 11 amino acids in the CDR3, from cysteine to phenylalanine inclusive. Only the CDR3 region is kept as DNA, spanning 33 bases read in frame from base 1. The germline V gene (reference sequence) yields DFQATT for CDR1 and SNEGSKA for CDR2.